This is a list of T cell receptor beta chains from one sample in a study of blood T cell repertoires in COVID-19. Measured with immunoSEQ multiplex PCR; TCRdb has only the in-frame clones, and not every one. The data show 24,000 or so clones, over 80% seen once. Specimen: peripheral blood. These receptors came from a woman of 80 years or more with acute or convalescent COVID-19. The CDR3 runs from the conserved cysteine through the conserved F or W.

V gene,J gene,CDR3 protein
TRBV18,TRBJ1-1,CASSRETVLNTEAFF
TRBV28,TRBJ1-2,CASSSTKGYGYTF
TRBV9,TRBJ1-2,CASSVAGGYGYTF
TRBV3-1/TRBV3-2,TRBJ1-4,CASSQRTATNEKLFF
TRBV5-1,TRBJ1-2,CASSVGTGTYYGYTF
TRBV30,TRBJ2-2,CAWRPAGQGSTGELFF
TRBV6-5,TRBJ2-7,CASSLIAGGREQYF
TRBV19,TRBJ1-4,CASSIRGQGEKLFF
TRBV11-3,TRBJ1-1,CASSRDSFNTEAFF
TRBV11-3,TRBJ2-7,CASSLDRWPSGGDYEQYF
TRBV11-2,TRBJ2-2,CASSFSRAVNTGELFF